The T cell receptor beta chain described here comes from a study of T cells after yellow fever vaccination. At the level of the study: Fractions of limited cellularity were prepared by means of SMART-Seq v4 Ultra Low Input. The study's findings and limits: Once the booster was given, most primary-vaccination clones reappeared, at over 95% for CD4 and around 90% for CD8. Overall, a small share of clonotypes was seen in both CD4 and CD8 compartments.

This clonotype was counted ten times or more. Its antigen is not known. The authors made TCR cDNA by 5'RACE template switching, adding a universal primer site and UMIs. TCRdb re-called the 5' RACE reads with MiXCR, one entry per CDR3 protein. Counted here are about 310,000 distinct CDR3 sequences, 3.6% occurring once; the ten biggest clones make up about a quarter. The source of this sequence is a man in his late teens or twenties who received the YFV17D yellow fever vaccine. Sequencing was performed on PBMCs, taken on the day of the yellow fever booster vaccination.

CDR3 DNA: TGCGCCAGCAGTACCCAACCGGGACAGGACTACACTGAAGCTTTCTTT. Protein: CASSTQPGQDYTEAFF. The rearrangement joins TRBV5-1 to TRBJ1-1; the match to TRBD1 covers 8 bases. With 5 bases clipped from V and 3 bases from J, the junction kept 12 bases outside the gene matches. Germline CDR1 is SGHRS and CDR2 is YFSETQ. CDR3 length: 16 amino acids.